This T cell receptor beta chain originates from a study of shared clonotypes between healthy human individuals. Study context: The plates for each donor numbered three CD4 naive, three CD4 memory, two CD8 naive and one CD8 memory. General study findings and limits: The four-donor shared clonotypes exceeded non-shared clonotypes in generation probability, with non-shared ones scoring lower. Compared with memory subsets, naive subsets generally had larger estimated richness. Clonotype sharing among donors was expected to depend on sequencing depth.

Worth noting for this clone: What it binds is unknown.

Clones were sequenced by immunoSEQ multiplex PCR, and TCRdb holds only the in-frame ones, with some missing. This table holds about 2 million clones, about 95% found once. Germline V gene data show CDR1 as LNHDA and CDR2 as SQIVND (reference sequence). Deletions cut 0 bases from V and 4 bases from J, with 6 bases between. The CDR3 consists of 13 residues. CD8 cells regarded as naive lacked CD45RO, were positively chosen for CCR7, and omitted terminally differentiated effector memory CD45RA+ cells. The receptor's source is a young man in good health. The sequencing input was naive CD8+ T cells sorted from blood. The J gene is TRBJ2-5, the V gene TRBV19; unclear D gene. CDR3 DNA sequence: TGTGCCAGTAGTATAGATAAGGGAGAGACCCAGTACTTC. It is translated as CASSIDKGETQYF.